This T cell receptor beta chain was obtained from a study of T cells in Graves' hyperthyroidism and ophthalmopathy. Study-level points and caveats: Most expanded thyroid clonotypes above 0.001 recurred in blood.

Amplification of TCR beta CDR3 regions was performed using RNA transcripts as template. TCR CDR3 regions were first amplified by RT-PCR with HTBI primers. TCRdb re-derived calls from the multiplex PCR reads in MiXCR, one entry per CDR3 protein. The data show almost 600,000 distinct CDR3 sequences, 40% to 55% seen once. An absence of ophthalmopathy progression within 18 months meant stable Graves' hyperthyroidism. Exclusion of a patient resulted from uncontrolled infection, other autoimmune disease, pregnancy or lactation. Every diagnosis used clinical symptoms, serum thyroxine and TRAb, thyroid ultrasound and orbital computed tomography. As to this clonotype: Antigen unknown.

The sequenced material came from peripheral blood or thyroid tissue (not recorded which). This TCR was sampled from a woman younger than 35 with Graves' hyperthyroidism.

CDR3 region: CASSQGRTSGSETQYF. The CDR3 DNA reads as TGTGCCAGCAGCCAGGGACGGACTAGCGGGAGTGAGACCCAGTACTTC. The V gene is TRBV3-1, the J gene TRBJ2-5; TRBD2 matches at 13 bases. Germline CDR1 is LGHDT and CDR2 is YNNKEL (reference sequence). The ends lost 3 bases at V and 5 bases at J; junction bases unmatched: 6. This CDR3 spans 16 amino acids.